What follows are 6 T cell receptor beta chains derived from one specimen sequenced in a study of cytomegalovirus exposure and HLA in healthy donors. The PCR contained 60 Vbeta and 13 Jbeta primers. Generated by immunoSEQ multiplex PCR, the TCRdb table keeps only in-frame clones and is missing some. Of under 200,000 clones in the sample, approximately 86% were seen once. The sequencing input was PBMCs. The receptors were sampled from a woman in her twenties or thirties in good health and CMV-seronegative.

Points on this clone: The same CDR3 also results from other DNA sequences found in this sample. The chain employs TRBV5-6 and TRBJ2-3; the D is unclear. V was pared by 0 bases and J by 6 bases, with 5 bases between. This CDR3 region has 12 residues. Germline CDR1 reads SGHDT; CDR2 reads YYEEEE. CDR3 amino acids: CASSLVEDTQYF. The CDR3 DNA follows: TGTGCCAGCAGCTTGGTTGAGGATACGCAGTATTTT.

This chain connects TRBV28 to TRBJ2-7, with 8 positions matching TRBD2. The CDR3 is 15 amino acids. Germline loops: CDR1 MDHEN, CDR2 SYDVKM. V gave up 3 bases and J gave up 2 bases; unmatched junction bases: 6. CDR3 in DNA: TGTGCCAGCAGTTTTTTAGCGGGATGGGCCTACGAGCAGTACTTC. Protein sequence: CASSFLAGWAYEQYF.

The chain has TRBV7-9 and TRBJ2-5; TRBD2 agrees at 10 bases. The germline gives CDR1 SEHNR, CDR2 FQNEAQ (reference sequence). The V gene end was trimmed by 5 bases and the J gene end by 4 bases; junction bases not matched to a gene: 13. The CDR3 runs 17 residues. The CDR3 DNA reads TGTGCCAGCAGCCCGATTGGGAGCGGGGGGGCCGGAGAGACCCAGTACTTC. Translating it yields CASSPIGSGGAGETQYF.

The V call is TRBV5-1, the J call TRBJ2-7; D uncertain. CDR3 size: 13 residues. Looked up from germline, CDR1 is SGHRS and CDR2 is YFSETQ. V was pared by 2 bases and J by 6 bases, with 12 bases between. The CDR3 spells CASSFRLSGEQYF. For the CDR3, the DNA is TGCGCCAGCAGCTTTCGACTGTCGGGCGAGCAGTACTTC. The full variable domain, rest sourced from reference TRBV5-1 and TRBJ2-7, is KAGVTQTPRYLIKTRGQQVTLSCSPISGHRSVSWYQQTPGQGLQFLFEYFSETQRNKGNFPGRFSGRQFSNSRSEMNVSTLELGDSALYLCASSFRLSGEQYFGPGTRLTVT.

The chain carries TRBV2 and TRBJ2-2, with 10 bases lining up with TRBD2. Trimming removed 4 bases from V and 2 bases from J; junction bases left unmatched: 7. CDR1 SNHLY and CDR2 FYNNEI come from the germline V gene. CDR3 length: 17 amino acids. CDR3 nucleotides: TGTGCCAGCAGTGTACCTAGCGGGGGCCTAAACACCGGGGAGCTGTTTTTT. The encoded protein is CASSVPSGGLNTGELFF. Full variable domain (missing parts from reference TRBV2 and TRBJ2-2): EPEVTQTPSHQVTQMGQEVILRCVPISNHLYFYWYRQILGQKVEFLVSFYNNEISEKSEIFDDQFSVERPDGSNFTLKIRSTKLEDSAMYFCASSVPSGGLNTGELFFGEGSRLTVL.

This clone came up a few times. This chain connects TRBV4-2 to TRBJ2-5; tentative D call: TRBD1 (5 bases). This CDR3 comprises 14 residues. V lost 3 bases and J lost 5, with 13 bases in between. The V gene's germline CDR1 is LGHNA and CDR2 YNFKEQ. The CDR3 DNA sequence: TGTGCCAGCAGCCAGCAGCAGGGTGAGGAGACCCAGTACTTC. Protein: CASSQQQGEETQYF.